These 7 T cell receptor beta chains share one sample of origin, sequenced in a study of technical replicates of blood from several donors. TCRdb's table, derived via immunoSEQ multiplex PCR, lists solely in-frame clones and lacks some. The sample contains about 56,000 clones, roughly 93% of which appear only once. Sequencing was performed on PBMCs. These receptors originate from a human donor in good health. Some clones in this sample may be carry-over from other donors' samples.

V is TRBV23-1 and J is TRBJ1-2; unclear D gene. TRBV23-1 is given ORF status, its function remaining uncertain. Trimming removed 3 bases from V and 8 bases from J, with 16 bases in between. This CDR3 spans 14 amino acids. The CDR3, as DNA: TGCGCCAGCAGTCACCCTGGTGAACAGTCGGGCTACACCTTC. Translation: CASSHPGEQSGYTF.

The chain employs TRBV7-9 and TRBJ1-4; D is possibly TRBD1 (5 bases). Germline CDR1 SEHNR, CDR2 FQNEAQ (reference sequence). The CDR3 consists of 15 residues. Trimming removed 5 bases from V and 7 bases from J, with 17 bases in between. CDR3 region: CASSPPGGIGEKLFF. CDR3 nucleotide sequence: TGTGCCAGCAGCCCCCCGGGGGGTATCGGTGAAAAACTGTTTTTT.

The CDR3: CASSRDRGSETQYF. CDR3 nucleotide sequence: TGTGCCAGCAGCCGGGACAGGGGGTCAGAGACCCAGTACTTC. V and J are TRBV11-2 and TRBJ2-5, with TRBD1 matching 11 bases. The germline V gene encodes CDR1 SGHAT and CDR2 FQNNGV. This CDR3 spans 14 amino acids. The V segment lost 5 bases and the J segment 4 bases; nucleotides outside the gene matches: 3.

The chain links TRBV9 to TRBJ2-3; TRBD2 matches 12 bases. Looked up from germline, CDR1 is SGDLS and CDR2 is YYNGEE. V trimming: 2 bases; J trimming: 5 bases; junction bases outside the gene matches: 3. This CDR3 has 15 residues. CDR3 nucleotide sequence: TGTGCCAGCAGCGTTCTAGCGGGGGGGCAAGATACGCAGTATTTT. Protein product: CASSVLAGGQDTQYF.

The genes are TRBV30 and TRBJ2-2, with D perhaps TRBD2 (6 bases). Per the germline V gene, CDR1 is GTSNPN and CDR2 is SVGIG (reference sequence). Trimming cost V 2 bases and J 7 bases, with 11 bases left between them. The CDR3 extends over 13 amino acids. In DNA form, the CDR3 reads TGTGCCTGGAGTCCCGCGGGAATCGGGGAGCTGTTTTTT. Protein sequence: CAWSPAGIGELFF.

The chain combines TRBV4-1 with TRBJ2-5; 7 bases line up with TRBD1. CDR3 length: 15 amino acids. In germline, CDR1 is MGHRA, CDR2 YSYEKL. Unmatched junction bases numbered 4, after V lost 0 bases and J lost 3 bases. This chain's CDR3 is CASSQEGQWEETQYF. The CDR3 nucleotides are TGCGCCAGCAGCCAAGAGGGACAGTGGGAAGAGACCCAGTACTTC.

The chain recombines TRBV11-2 with TRBJ1-2; possibly TRBD1 for D (5 bases). Germline CDR1 reads SGHAT; CDR2 reads FQNNGV. The germline V and J ends were trimmed by 1 base and 6 bases, with 15 bases remaining between them. This CDR3 is built from 15 residues. The CDR3 here is CASSLGVPGSDGYTF. For the CDR3, the DNA is TGTGCCAGCAGCTTAGGGGTCCCAGGGTCGGATGGCTACACCTTC.